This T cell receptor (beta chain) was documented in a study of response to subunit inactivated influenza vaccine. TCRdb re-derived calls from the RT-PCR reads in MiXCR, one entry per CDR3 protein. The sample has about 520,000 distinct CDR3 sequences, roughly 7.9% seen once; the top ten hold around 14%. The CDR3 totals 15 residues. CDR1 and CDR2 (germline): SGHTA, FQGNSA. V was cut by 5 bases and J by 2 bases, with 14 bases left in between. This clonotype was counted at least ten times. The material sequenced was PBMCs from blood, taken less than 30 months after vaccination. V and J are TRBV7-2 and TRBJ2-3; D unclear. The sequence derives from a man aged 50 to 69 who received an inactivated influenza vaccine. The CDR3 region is CASSQMLGSTDTQYF. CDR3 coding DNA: TGTGCCAGCAGCCAAATGCTGGGGTCCACAGATACGCAGTATTTT.